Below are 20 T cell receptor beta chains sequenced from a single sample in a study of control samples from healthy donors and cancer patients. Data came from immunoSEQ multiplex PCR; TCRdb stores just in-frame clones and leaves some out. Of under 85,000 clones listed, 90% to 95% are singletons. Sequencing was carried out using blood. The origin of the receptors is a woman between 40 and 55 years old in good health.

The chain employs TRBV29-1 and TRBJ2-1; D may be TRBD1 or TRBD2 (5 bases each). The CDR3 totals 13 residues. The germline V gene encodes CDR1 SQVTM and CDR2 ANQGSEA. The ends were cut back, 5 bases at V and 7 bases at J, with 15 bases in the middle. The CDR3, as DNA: TGCAGCGTTCAGATAATCAGGGAGAATGAGCAGTTCTTC. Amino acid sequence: CSVQIIRENEQFF.

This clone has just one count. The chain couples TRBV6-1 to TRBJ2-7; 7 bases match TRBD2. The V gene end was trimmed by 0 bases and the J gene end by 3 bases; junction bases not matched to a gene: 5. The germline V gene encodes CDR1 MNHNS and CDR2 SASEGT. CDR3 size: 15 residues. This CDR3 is CASSEAGTTYYEQYF. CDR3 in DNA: TGTGCCAGCAGTGAAGCCGGGACTACTTACTACGAGCAGTACTTC.

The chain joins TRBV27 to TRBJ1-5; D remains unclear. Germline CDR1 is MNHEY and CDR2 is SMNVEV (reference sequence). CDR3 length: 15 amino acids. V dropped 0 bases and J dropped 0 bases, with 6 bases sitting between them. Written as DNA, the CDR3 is TGTGCCAGCAGTTTATCAGGGAATAGCAATCAGCCCCAGCATTTT. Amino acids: CASSLSGNSNQPQHF.

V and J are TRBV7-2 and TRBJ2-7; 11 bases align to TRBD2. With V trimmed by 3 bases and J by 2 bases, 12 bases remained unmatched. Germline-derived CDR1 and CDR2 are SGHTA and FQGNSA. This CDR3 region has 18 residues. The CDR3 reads CASSLEGISGGETYEQYF. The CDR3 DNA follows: TGTGCCAGCAGCTTGGAGGGGATTAGCGGGGGGGAAACCTACGAGCAGTACTTC.

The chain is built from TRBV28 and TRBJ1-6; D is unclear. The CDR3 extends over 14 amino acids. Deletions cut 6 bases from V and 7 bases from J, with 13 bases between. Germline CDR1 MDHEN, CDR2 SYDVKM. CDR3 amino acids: CASRQSGGNSPLHF. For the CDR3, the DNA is TGTGCCAGCAGACAGTCCGGAGGGAATTCACCCCTCCACTTT.

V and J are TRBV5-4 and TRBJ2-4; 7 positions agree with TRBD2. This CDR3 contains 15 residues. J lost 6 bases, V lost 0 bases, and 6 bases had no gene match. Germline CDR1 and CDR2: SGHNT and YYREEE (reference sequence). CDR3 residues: CASSLAAAGRNIQYF. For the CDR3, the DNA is TGTGCCAGCAGCTTGGCGGCAGCGGGAAGAAACATTCAGTACTTC.

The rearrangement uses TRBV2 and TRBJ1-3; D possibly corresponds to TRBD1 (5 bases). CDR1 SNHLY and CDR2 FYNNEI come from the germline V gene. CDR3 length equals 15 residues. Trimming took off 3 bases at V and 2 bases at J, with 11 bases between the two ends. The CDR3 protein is CASSEQGSAGNTIYF. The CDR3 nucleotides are TGTGCCAGCAGTGAGCAGGGCAGTGCTGGAAACACCATATATTTT.

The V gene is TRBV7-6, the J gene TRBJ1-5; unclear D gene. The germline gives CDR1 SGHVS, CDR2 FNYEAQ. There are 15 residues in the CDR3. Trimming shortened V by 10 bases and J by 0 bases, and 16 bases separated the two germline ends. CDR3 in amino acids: CANLGFSASNQPQHF. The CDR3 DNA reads TGTGCCAACTTAGGGTTTTCAGCTAGCAATCAGCCCCAGCATTTT.

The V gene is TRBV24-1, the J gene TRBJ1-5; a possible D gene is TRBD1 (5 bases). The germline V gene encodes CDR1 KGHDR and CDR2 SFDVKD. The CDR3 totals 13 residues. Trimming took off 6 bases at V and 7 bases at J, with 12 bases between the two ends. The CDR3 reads CATSRGGQQPQHF. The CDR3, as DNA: TGTGCCACCAGTCGGGGGGGTCAACAGCCCCAGCATTTT.

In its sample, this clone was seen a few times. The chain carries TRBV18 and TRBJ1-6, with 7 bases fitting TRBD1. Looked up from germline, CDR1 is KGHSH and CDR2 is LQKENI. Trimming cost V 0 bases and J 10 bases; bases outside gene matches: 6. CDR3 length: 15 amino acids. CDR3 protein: CASSPPSGGNSPLHF. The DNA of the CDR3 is TGTGCCAGCTCACCACCGTCAGGGGGTAACTCACCCCTCCACTTT.

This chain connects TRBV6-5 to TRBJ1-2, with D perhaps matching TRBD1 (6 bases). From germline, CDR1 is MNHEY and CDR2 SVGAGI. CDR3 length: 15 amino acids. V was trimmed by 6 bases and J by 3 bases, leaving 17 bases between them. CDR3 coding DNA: TGTGCCAGCAGCCTTGACCCGGGGGGCGACTATGGCTACACCTTC. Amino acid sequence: CASSLDPGGDYGYTF.

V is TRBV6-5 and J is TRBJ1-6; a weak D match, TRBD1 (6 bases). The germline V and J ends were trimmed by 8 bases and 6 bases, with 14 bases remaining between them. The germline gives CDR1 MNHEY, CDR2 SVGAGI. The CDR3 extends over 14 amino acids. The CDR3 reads CASFTGMPNSPLHF. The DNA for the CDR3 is TGTGCCAGCTTTACAGGGATGCCTAATTCACCCCTCCACTTT.

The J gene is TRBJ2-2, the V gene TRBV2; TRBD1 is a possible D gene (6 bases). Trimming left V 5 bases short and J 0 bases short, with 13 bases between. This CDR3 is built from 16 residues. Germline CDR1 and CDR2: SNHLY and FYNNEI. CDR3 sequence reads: CASSKQGNANTGELFF. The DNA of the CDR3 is TGTGCCAGCAGTAAACAGGGTAACGCGAACACCGGGGAGCTGTTTTTT.

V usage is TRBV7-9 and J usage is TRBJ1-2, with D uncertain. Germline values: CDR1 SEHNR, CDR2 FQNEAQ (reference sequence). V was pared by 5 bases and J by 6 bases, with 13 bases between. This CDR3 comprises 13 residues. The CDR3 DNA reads TGTGCCAGCAGCAATTCCCGTGCCCATGGCTACACCTTC. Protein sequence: CASSNSRAHGYTF.

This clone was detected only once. The CDR3 DNA reads as TGTGCCAGCTCACCAGGGCTCAGCAATCAGCCCCAGCATTTT. Translated, it gives CASSPGLSNQPQHF. The genes are TRBV18 and TRBJ1-5, with D unclear. This CDR3 is 14 amino acids long. Germline CDR1 is KGHSH and CDR2 is LQKENI. V lost 2 bases and J lost 1, with 6 bases in between.

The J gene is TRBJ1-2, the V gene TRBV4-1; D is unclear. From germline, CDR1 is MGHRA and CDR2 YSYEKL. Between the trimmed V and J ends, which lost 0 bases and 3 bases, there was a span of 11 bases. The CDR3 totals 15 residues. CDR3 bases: TGCGCCAGCAGCCAAGATACCCTGGAGGACTATGGCTACACCTTC. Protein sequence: CASSQDTLEDYGYTF.

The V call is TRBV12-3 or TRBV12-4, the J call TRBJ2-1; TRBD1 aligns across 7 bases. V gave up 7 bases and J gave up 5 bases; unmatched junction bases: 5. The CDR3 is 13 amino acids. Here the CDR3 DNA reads TGTGCCAGCACCAGGGACAGCGACAATGAGCAGTTCTTC. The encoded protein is CASTRDSDNEQFF.

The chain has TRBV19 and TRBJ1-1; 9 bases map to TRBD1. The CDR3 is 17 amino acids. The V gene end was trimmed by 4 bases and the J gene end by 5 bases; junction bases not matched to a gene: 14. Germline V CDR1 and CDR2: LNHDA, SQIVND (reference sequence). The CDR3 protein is CASSTPSGTGHRTEAFF. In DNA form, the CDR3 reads TGTGCCAGTAGTACCCCATCCGGGACAGGGCATAGGACTGAAGCTTTCTTT. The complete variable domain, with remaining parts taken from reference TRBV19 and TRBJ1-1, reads DGGITQSPKYLFRKEGQNVTLSCEQNLNHDAMYWYRQDPGQGLRLIYYSQIVNDFQKGDIAEGYSVSREKKESFPLTVTSAQKNPTAFYLCASSTPSGTGHRTEAFFGQGTRLTVV.

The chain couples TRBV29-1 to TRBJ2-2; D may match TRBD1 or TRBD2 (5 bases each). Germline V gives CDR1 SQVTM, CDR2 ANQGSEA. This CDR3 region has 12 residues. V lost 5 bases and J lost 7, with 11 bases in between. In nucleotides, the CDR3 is TGCAGCGTTACTTGGGGGAGCGGGGAGCTGTTTTTT. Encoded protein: CSVTWGSGELFF.

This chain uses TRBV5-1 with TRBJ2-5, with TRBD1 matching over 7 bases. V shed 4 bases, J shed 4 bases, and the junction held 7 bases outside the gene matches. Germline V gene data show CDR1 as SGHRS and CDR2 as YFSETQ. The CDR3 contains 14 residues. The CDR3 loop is CASSATGNGETQYF. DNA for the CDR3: TGCGCCAGCAGCGCGACAGGGAATGGAGAGACCCAGTACTTC.